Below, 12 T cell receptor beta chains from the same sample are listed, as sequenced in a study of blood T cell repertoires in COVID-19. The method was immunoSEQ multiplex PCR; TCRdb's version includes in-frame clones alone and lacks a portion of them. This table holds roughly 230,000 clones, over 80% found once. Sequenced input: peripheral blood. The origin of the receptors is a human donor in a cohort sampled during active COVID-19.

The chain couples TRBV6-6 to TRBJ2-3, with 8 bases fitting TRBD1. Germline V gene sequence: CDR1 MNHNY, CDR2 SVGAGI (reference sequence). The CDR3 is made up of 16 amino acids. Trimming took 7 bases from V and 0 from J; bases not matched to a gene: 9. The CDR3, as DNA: TGTGCCAGCACCCCAACCGGACAGGGAAGCACAGATACGCAGTATTTT. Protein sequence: CASTPTGQGSTDTQYF.

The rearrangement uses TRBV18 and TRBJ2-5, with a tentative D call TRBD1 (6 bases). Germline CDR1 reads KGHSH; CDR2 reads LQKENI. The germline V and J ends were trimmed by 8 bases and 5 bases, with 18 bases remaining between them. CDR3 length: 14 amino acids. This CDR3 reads CASTQLQGGETQYF. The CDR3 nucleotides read TGTGCCAGCACCCAATTACAGGGCGGGGAGACCCAGTACTTC. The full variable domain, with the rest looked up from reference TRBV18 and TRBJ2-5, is NAGVMQNPRHLVRRRGQEARLRCSPMKGHSHVYWYRQLPEEGLKFMVYLQKENIIDESGMPKERFSAEFPKEGPSILRIQQVVRGDSAAYFCASTQLQGGETQYFGPGTRLLVL.

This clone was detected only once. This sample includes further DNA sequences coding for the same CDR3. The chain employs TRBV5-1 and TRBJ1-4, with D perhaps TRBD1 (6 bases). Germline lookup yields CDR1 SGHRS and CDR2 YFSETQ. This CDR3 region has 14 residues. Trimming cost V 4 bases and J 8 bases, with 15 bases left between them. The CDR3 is CASSPGTGGEKLFF. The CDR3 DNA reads TGCGCCAGCAGCCCAGGGACGGGGGGCGAAAAACTGTTTTTT.

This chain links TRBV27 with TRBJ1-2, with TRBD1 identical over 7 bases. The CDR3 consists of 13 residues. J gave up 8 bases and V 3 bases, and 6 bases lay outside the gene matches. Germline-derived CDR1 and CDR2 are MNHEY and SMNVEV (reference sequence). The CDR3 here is CASSLGTRGGYTF. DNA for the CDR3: TGTGCCAGCAGTTTGGGGACCAGGGGGGGCTACACCTTC.

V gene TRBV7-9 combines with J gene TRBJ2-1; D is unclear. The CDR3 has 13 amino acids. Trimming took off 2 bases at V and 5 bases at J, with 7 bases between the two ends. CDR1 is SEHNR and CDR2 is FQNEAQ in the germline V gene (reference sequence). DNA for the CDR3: TGTGCCAGCAGCTTACACTCTAACAATGAGCAGTTCTTC. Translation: CASSLHSNNEQFF.

The CDR3, as DNA: TGTGCCAGTAGTGTGACTAGCGGGCGCCACACCGGGGAGCTGTTTTTT. As protein: CASSVTSGRHTGELFF. The V call is TRBV19, the J call TRBJ2-2, with TRBD2 matching over 10 bases. The junction had 6 bases not matched to a gene; V was cut back by 5 bases and J by 3 bases. This CDR3 region has 16 residues. The germline V gene has CDR1 LNHDA and CDR2 SQIVND (reference sequence).

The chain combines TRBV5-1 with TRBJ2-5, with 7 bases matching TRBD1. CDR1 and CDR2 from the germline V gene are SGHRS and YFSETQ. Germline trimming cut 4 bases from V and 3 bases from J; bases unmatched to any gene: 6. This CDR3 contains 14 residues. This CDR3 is CASSPIDREETQYF. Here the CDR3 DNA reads TGCGCCAGCAGCCCGATTGACAGGGAAGAGACCCAGTACTTC.

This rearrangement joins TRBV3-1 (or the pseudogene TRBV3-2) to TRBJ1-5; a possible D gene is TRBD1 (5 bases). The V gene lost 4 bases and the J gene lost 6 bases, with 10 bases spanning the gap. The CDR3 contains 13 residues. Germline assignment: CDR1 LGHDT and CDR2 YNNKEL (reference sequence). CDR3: CASSLMQGQPQHF. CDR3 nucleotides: TGTGCCAGCAGCCTCATGCAGGGTCAGCCCCAGCATTTT.

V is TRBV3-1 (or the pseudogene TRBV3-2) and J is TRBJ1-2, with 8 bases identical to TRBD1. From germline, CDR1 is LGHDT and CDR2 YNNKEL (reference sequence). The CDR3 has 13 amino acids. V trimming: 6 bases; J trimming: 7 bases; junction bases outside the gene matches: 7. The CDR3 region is CASSSTGVGGYTF. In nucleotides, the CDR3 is TGTGCCAGCAGTTCGACAGGGGTGGGTGGCTACACCTTC.

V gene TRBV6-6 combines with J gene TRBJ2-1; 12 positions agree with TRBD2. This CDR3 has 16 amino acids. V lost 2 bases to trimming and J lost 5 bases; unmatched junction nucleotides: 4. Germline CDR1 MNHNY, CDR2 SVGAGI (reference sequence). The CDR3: CASSYRLAGADNEQFF. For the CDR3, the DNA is TGTGCCAGCAGTTACCGACTAGCGGGGGCCGACAATGAGCAGTTCTTC.

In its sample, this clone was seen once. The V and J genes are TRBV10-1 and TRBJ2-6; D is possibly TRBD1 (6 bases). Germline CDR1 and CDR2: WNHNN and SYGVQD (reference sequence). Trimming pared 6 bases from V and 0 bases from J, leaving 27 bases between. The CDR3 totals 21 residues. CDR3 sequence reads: CASRGVGDTQATRSGANVLTF. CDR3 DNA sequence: TGCGCCAGCAGGGGGGTCGGGGACACCCAGGCGACACGCTCTGGGGCCAACGTCCTGACTTTC.

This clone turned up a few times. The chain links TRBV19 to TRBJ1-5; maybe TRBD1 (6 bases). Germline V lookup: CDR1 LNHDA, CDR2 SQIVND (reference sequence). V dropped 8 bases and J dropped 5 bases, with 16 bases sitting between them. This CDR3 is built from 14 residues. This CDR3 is CASRMGGPYQPQHF. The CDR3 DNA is TGTGCCAGTCGAATGGGGGGGCCGTATCAGCCCCAGCATTTT.